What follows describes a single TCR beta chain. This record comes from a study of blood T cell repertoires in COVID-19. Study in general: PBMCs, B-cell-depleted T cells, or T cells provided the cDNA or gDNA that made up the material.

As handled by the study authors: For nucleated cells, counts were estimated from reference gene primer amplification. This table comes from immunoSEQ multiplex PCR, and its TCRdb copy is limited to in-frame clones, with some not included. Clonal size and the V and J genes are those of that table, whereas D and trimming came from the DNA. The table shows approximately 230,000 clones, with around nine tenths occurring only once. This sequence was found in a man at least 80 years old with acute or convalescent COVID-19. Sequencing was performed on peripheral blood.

CDR3 coding DNA: TGCGCCAGCAGCTCCGGACAGAACTATCAGCCCCAGCATTTT. Its translation is CASSSGQNYQPQHF. The gene calls are TRBV5-1 and TRBJ1-5, with a possible D match to TRBD1 (6 bases). CDR1 is SGHRS, CDR2 YFSETQ, per germline. The CDR3 extends over 14 amino acids. Trimming pared 3 bases from V and 5 bases from J, leaving 12 bases between.